The 27 T cell receptor beta chains in this list originate from one sample, sequenced in a study of OX40 agonist ivuxolimab in advanced cancers. Here immunoSEQ multiplex PCR was the method, and the copy in TCRdb shows in-frame clones only, minus some. Of about 58,000 clones in the sample, about nine tenths were seen once. This material consisted of CD4+ or CD8+ T cells sorted from blood, taken in a trial of the OX40 agonist ivuxolimab. The receptors were gathered from an adult with an advanced solid tumor such as melanoma, head and neck, liver or kidney cancer.

A single count supports this clone. J is TRBJ2-1 and V is TRBV28, with D maybe TRBD2 (5 bases). CDR1 and CDR2 from the germline V gene are MDHEN and SYDVKM. Trimming removed 6 bases at V and 0 bases at J, with 15 bases between. The CDR3 runs to 16 residues. CDR3 DNA: TGTGCCAGCAGGGGGATGGGCGGAGGCTCCTACAATGAGCAGTTCTTC. Amino acid sequence: CASRGMGGGSYNEQFF.

V gene TRBV28 combines with J gene TRBJ2-2; 10 bases match TRBD2. Trimming at V came to 6 bases and at J to 6 bases, leaving 10 bases not matched to a gene. CDR3 length: 16 residues. Per the germline V gene, CDR1 is MDHEN and CDR2 is SYDVKM. DNA of the CDR3: TGTGCCAGCAGCTGGGGGCTAGCGGGAGTGGCCGGGGAGCTGTTTTTT. It translates to CASSWGLAGVAGELFF.

This sequence joins TRBV29-1 and TRBJ2-1, with 7 bases that match TRBD1. J gave up 6 bases and V 7 bases, and 6 bases lay outside the gene matches. This CDR3 contains 12 residues. Germline V gives CDR1 SQVTM, CDR2 ANQGSEA. The CDR3 region has the DNA TGCAGCGGATACAGGGGCCGCAATGAGCAGTTCTTC. Protein: CSGYRGRNEQFF.

The chain recombines TRBV19 with TRBJ2-6; no clear D gene. V was shortened by 2 bases and J by 4 bases, with 9 bases between the two germline ends. This CDR3 is 15 amino acids long. Germline V gives CDR1 LNHDA, CDR2 SQIVND (reference sequence). This CDR3 reads CASSIWVSGANVLTF. The CDR3 DNA follows: TGTGCCAGTAGTATATGGGTCTCGGGGGCCAACGTCCTGACTTTC.

This clone was observed a single time. The CDR3, as DNA: TGTGCCAGCAGCCGCAGGGGCACTGAAGCTTTCTTT. Protein product: CASSRRGTEAFF. This chain uses TRBV6-5 with TRBJ1-1; TRBD1 is a possible D gene (6 bases). V was pared by 6 bases and J by 4 bases, with 9 bases between. Germline loops: CDR1 MNHEY, CDR2 SVGAGI. CDR3 size: 12 residues.

The V gene is TRBV5-8, the J gene TRBJ2-5; D not resolved. The V end was cut by 2 bases, the J end by 1 base, with 3 bases between. Germline V CDR1 and CDR2: SGHTS, YDEGEE. There are 12 residues in the CDR3. CDR3 sequence (DNA): TGTGCCAGCAGCTTCAGCCAAGAGACCCAGTACTTC. It encodes CASSFSQETQYF. Filled out from reference TRBV5-8 and TRBJ2-5, the complete variable domain reads EAGVTQSPTHLIKTRGQQATLRCSPISGHTSVYWYQQALGLGLQFLLWYDEGEERNRGNFPPRFSGRQFPNYSSELNVNALELEDSALYLCASSFSQETQYFGPGTRLLVL.

The chain links TRBV18 to TRBJ2-1; 9 nucleotides line up with TRBD2. J was trimmed by 4 bases and V by 1 base; bases with no gene match: 2. Germline V gene data show CDR1 as KGHSH and CDR2 as LQKENI. The CDR3 covers 15 residues. The CDR3 nucleotides read TGTGCCAGCTCACCACTAGCGGGAGCTTACAATGAGCAGTTCTTC. Protein sequence: CASSPLAGAYNEQFF.

About this clone: Other DNA sequences of this sample code for an identical CDR3. This chain links TRBV30 with TRBJ2-1; no firm D call. This CDR3 spans 11 amino acids. Germline V gives CDR1 GTSNPN, CDR2 SVGIG (reference sequence). Trimming stripped 0 bases from V and 3 bases from J, with 0 bases between. In DNA form, the CDR3 reads TGTGCCTGGAGTGTCTACAATGAGCAGTTCTTC. Protein sequence: CAWSVYNEQFF.

V usage is TRBV5-4 and J usage is TRBJ1-1; a weak D match, TRBD1 (5 bases). Germline V CDR1 and CDR2: SGHNT, YYREEE (reference sequence). The CDR3 runs to 13 residues. The V end lost 4 bases, the J end lost 1 base, and 8 bases lay between the germline ends. CDR3 in amino acids: CASSRQQNTEAFF. In DNA form, the CDR3 reads TGTGCCAGCAGCCGACAGCAGAACACTGAAGCTTTCTTT. The entire variable domain, with the rest obtained from reference TRBV5-4 and TRBJ1-1, is as follows: ETGVTQSPTHLIKTRGQQVTLRCSSQSGHNTVSWYQQALGQGPQFIFQYYREEENGRGNFPPRFSGLQFPNYSSELNVNALELDDSALYLCASSRQQNTEAFFGQGTRLTVV.

This clone was observed a single time. J is TRBJ1-1 and V is TRBV19; D remains unclear. V lost 2 bases to trimming and J lost 8 bases, with 15 bases between them. The CDR3 extends over 14 amino acids. The germline V gene encodes CDR1 LNHDA and CDR2 SQIVND (reference sequence). CDR3 residues: CASSIISRPPEAFF. CDR3 coding DNA: TGTGCCAGTAGTATAATTTCCAGGCCGCCCGAAGCTTTCTTT. Based on the CDR3 plus reference TRBV19 and TRBJ1-1, the full variable domain is DGGITQSPKYLFRKEGQNVTLSCEQNLNHDAMYWYRQDPGQGLRLIYYSQIVNDFQKGDIAEGYSVSREKKESFPLTVTSAQKNPTAFYLCASSIISRPPEAFFGQGTRLTVV.

The rearrangement links TRBV7-8 to TRBJ1-6, with D maybe TRBD1 (5 bases). The CDR3 is made up of 13 amino acids. Germline assignment: CDR1 SGHVS and CDR2 FQNEAQ. V lost 4 bases and J lost 10, with 11 bases in between. CDR3 in amino acids: CASSSVGGSPLHF. CDR3 DNA sequence: TGTGCCAGCAGCTCAGTGGGGGGGTCACCCCTCCACTTT.

V usage is TRBV9 and J usage is TRBJ2-2; D is perhaps TRBD1 (5 bases). CDR1 SGDLS and CDR2 YYNGEE come from the germline V gene. Between the trimmed V and J ends, which lost 2 bases and 6 bases, there was a span of 8 bases. CDR3 length: 13 amino acids. Written as DNA, the CDR3 is TGTGCCAGCAGCGTCGGACAACCCGGGGAGCTGTTTTTT. Translating it yields CASSVGQPGELFF.

CDR3 loop: CASTDGIGDSNQPQHF. DNA of the CDR3: TGCGCCAGCACAGACGGGATTGGAGATAGCAATCAGCCCCAGCATTTT. The chain has TRBV10-1 and TRBJ1-5; D gene uncertain. Germline V gene data show CDR1 as WNHNN and CDR2 as SYGVQD (reference sequence). V shed 7 bases and J shed 0 bases, with 16 bases lying between them. The CDR3 has 16 residues.

In this sample, this clone turned up a few times. The V and J genes are TRBV11-2 and TRBJ2-1; 9 bases fit TRBD2. The length of the CDR3 is 16 residues. J was trimmed by 6 bases and V by 5 bases; bases with no gene match: 11. Germline CDR1 SGHAT, CDR2 FQNNGV. The CDR3 DNA follows: TGTGCCAGCAGCCCGCTGCCGGGACTAGCCTCCAATGAGCAGTTCTTC. The encoded protein is CASSPLPGLASNEQFF.

This clone showed up just a few times. This chain joins TRBV7-9 and TRBJ1-5, with no clear D. V lost 2 bases, J lost 8 bases, and 10 bases lay in between. The germline gives CDR1 SEHNR, CDR2 FQNEAQ (reference sequence). The CDR3 consists of 13 residues. The DNA for the CDR3 is TGTGCCAGCAGCTTAAACAGTAAAGAGCCCCAGCATTTT. Translated: CASSLNSKEPQHF.

To note about this clone: Other DNA sequences in this specimen translate into the identical CDR3. CDR3 region: CASSFGAETQYF. As DNA, the CDR3 is TGTGCCAGCAGCTTTGGGGCGGAGACCCAGTACTTC. This chain uses TRBV7-2 with TRBJ2-5; the D gene is possibly TRBD1 (5 bases). CDR1 SGHTA and CDR2 FQGNSA come from the germline V gene. Trimming cost V 3 bases and J 5 bases, with 7 bases left between them. The CDR3 covers 12 residues.

Comments on this clone: This same CDR3 is encoded by further DNA sequences in the sample. The chain couples TRBV4-2 to TRBJ2-3; 7 bases map to TRBD2. With V trimmed by 1 base and J by 2 bases, 3 bases remained unmatched. Germline V CDR1 and CDR2: LGHNA, YNFKEQ. The CDR3 is made up of 15 amino acids. CDR3 loop: CASSQGLAVTDTQYF. The CDR3 DNA follows: TGTGCCAGCAGCCAAGGGCTAGCGGTCACAGATACGCAGTATTTT.

V is TRBV6-4 and J is TRBJ2-2; 7 nucleotides align to TRBD1. In germline, CDR1 is MRHNA, CDR2 SNTAGT. J was trimmed by 6 bases and V by 4 bases; bases with no gene match: 5. This CDR3 spans 14 amino acids. The CDR3 DNA is TGTGCCAGCAGTGGACAGGGTAACTCCGGGGAGCTGTTTTTT. Residues: CASSGQGNSGELFF.

The J gene is TRBJ2-5, the V gene TRBV4-2; D may be TRBD1 (5 bases). CDR3 size: 14 residues. Trimming stripped 1 base from V and 5 bases from J, with 11 bases between. Germline-derived CDR1 and CDR2 are LGHNA and YNFKEQ. The CDR3 region has the DNA TGTGCCAGCAGCCAAGTACAGGCCCGGGAGACCCAGTACTTC. It encodes CASSQVQARETQYF.

The rearrangement uses TRBV7-8 and TRBJ2-1; 10 bases are shared with TRBD2. V lost 1 base to trimming and J lost 9 bases; unmatched junction nucleotides: 9. The germline V gene has CDR1 SGHVS and CDR2 FQNEAQ. The CDR3 has 16 residues. CDR3 coding DNA: TGTGCCAGCAGCTTAGTGGCTAGCGGGAGAATTCGTGAGCAGTTCTTC. This codes for CASSLVASGRIREQFF.

The chain links TRBV18 to TRBJ2-7; 9 nucleotides match TRBD2. The CDR3 runs 14 residues. CDR1 is KGHSH, CDR2 LQKENI, per germline. V shed 6 bases, J shed 3 bases, and the junction held 6 bases outside the gene matches. The CDR3 spells CASSIAGVGYEQYF. DNA for the CDR3: TGTGCCAGCTCCATAGCGGGAGTAGGCTACGAGCAGTACTTC.

This clone appeared a single time. The chain recombines TRBV29-1 with TRBJ2-1, with TRBD1 matching over 11 bases. The CDR3 totals 14 residues. Losses at the gene ends were 4 bases for V and 8 bases for J; bases not matched to a gene: 7. Germline CDR1 and CDR2: SQVTM and ANQGSEA. The CDR3 DNA sequence: TGCAGCGTTGTGGACAGGGGGCGCGTTGATGAGCAGTTCTTC. This sequence encodes CSVVDRGRVDEQFF.

The V gene is TRBV6-5, the J gene TRBJ1-1; 7 bases agree with TRBD1. The CDR3 length is 15 residues. Germline CDR1 is MNHEY and CDR2 is SVGAGI. V trimming: 6 bases; J trimming: 3 bases; junction bases outside the gene matches: 10. The CDR3 coding sequence is TGTGCCAGCAGCCCGGGGACAGCGGGGGACACTGAAGCTTTCTTT. Protein product: CASSPGTAGDTEAFF.

This rearrangement joins TRBV6-6 to TRBJ2-5, with D hard to call. The V and J ends lost 6 bases and 4 bases respectively, with 12 bases between them. The CDR3 is 13 residues long. Germline CDR1 is MNHNY and CDR2 is SVGAGI (reference sequence). CDR3 nucleotide sequence: TGTGCCAGCAGGGACCCGGGCGGAGAGACCCAGTACTTC. The encoded protein is CASRDPGGETQYF.

The chain combines TRBV30 with TRBJ1-4; 7 bases match TRBD1. The V and J ends lost 4 bases and 7 bases, in that order; junction bases with no gene match: 9. CDR1 and CDR2 from the germline V gene are GTSNPN and SVGIG (reference sequence). The CDR3 length is 14 residues. CDR3 loop: CAWTARQGGEKLFF. The DNA for the CDR3 is TGTGCCTGGACCGCCAGACAGGGAGGTGAAAAACTGTTTTTT.

The chain uses TRBV5-4 and TRBJ2-1, with D unclear. CDR3 length: 13 amino acids. The V and J ends lost 0 bases and 6 bases respectively, with 7 bases between them. CDR1 SGHNT and CDR2 YYREEE come from the germline V gene (reference sequence). CDR3 DNA: TGTGCCAGCAGCTTGGTATCAGGCAATGAGCAGTTCTTC. Translation: CASSLVSGNEQFF.

The sample holds a few counts of this clone. The same CDR3 is also encoded by other DNA sequences in this sample. The chain links TRBV5-6 to TRBJ2-7, with 7 bases matching TRBD1. Germline lookup yields CDR1 SGHDT and CDR2 YYEEEE. After removal of 1 base from V and 7 bases from J, the junction contained 5 bases not matched to a gene. The CDR3 runs to 13 residues. The CDR3 spells CASSLTGAREQYF. The CDR3 bases are TGTGCCAGCAGCTTGACAGGGGCTAGAGAGCAGTACTTC.